The 24 T cell receptor beta chains below all came from one sample that was sequenced in a study of cytomegalovirus exposure and HLA in healthy donors. It was with 60 Vbeta and 13 Jbeta primers that the PCR ran. Assay: immunoSEQ multiplex PCR; the TCRdb copy retains only in-frame clones and omits some. The sample consists of approximately 160,000 clones, 77% of them appearing once. What was sequenced was PBMCs. The source is a woman aged 25 to 39 in good health and CMV-seronegative.

The rearrangement joins TRBV2 to TRBJ1-1; a possible D gene is TRBD1 (6 bases). Deletions cut 6 bases from V and 4 bases from J, with 15 bases between. This CDR3 region has 14 residues. Germline CDR1 reads SNHLY; CDR2 reads FYNNEI. The CDR3 protein is CASRYRETGTEAFF. CDR3 bases: TGTGCCAGCAGGTACAGGGAGACGGGCACTGAAGCTTTCTTT.

This clone was observed a handful of times. This chain joins TRBV5-1 and TRBJ2-5; 11 bases are a match to TRBD1. The CDR3 is 16 amino acids. The junction had 8 bases not matched to a gene; V was cut back by 4 bases and J by 3 bases. Germline V gene data show CDR1 as SGHRS and CDR2 as YFSETQ. The CDR3 loop is CASSPPGTGGKETQYF. CDR3 DNA sequence: TGCGCCAGCAGCCCCCCCGGGACAGGGGGGAAAGAGACCCAGTACTTC.

V gene TRBV15 combines with J gene TRBJ2-5; TRBD2 agrees at 14 bases. The ends lost 0 bases at V and 4 bases at J; junction bases unmatched: 1. The CDR3 consists of 16 residues. Per germline, CDR1 LNHNV and CDR2 YYDKDF (reference sequence). The CDR3 coding sequence is TGTGCCACCAGCAGAGATGGGACTAGCGGGAGAGAGACCCAGTACTTC. This gives the protein CATSRDGTSGRETQYF.

The chain combines TRBV7-2 with TRBJ2-7, with D unresolved. V lost 0 bases and J 3 bases, leaving 9 bases between the germline ends. This CDR3 comprises 14 residues. Germline-derived CDR1 and CDR2 are SGHTA and FQGNSA. As DNA, the CDR3 is TGTGCCAGCAGCTTAGCTGGAGTTCTCTACGAGCAGTACTTC. It encodes CASSLAGVLYEQYF.

This chain uses TRBV6-1 with TRBJ2-7, with 8 bases identical to TRBD1. CDR1 is MNHNS, CDR2 SASEGT, per germline. The CDR3 contains 14 residues. V shed 8 bases, J shed 4 bases, and the junction held 10 bases outside the gene matches. CDR3 residues: CASEGDRSSYEQYF. The CDR3 coding sequence is TGTGCCAGCGAAGGGGACAGGTCCTCTTACGAGCAGTACTTC.

The chain joins TRBV4-2 to TRBJ2-2; 11 positions match TRBD2. Trimming removed 4 bases from V and 1 base from J; junction bases left unmatched: 5. This CDR3 spans 17 amino acids. Germline V gene sequence: CDR1 LGHNA, CDR2 YNFKEQ. The CDR3 DNA sequence: TGTGCCAGCAGCCCGGAGGGACTAGCGGAGAACACCGGGGAGCTGTTTTTT. Protein: CASSPEGLAENTGELFF.

This chain connects TRBV7-8 to TRBJ2-7, with D perhaps TRBD2 (5 bases). Trimming shortened V by 5 bases and J by 4 bases, and 18 bases separated the two germline ends. Germline V gives CDR1 SGHVS, CDR2 FQNEAQ. This CDR3 is 15 amino acids long. The DNA of the CDR3 is TGTGCCAGCAGCCCAAAGGAGGCAGCCTTATACGAGCAGTACTTC. This gives the protein CASSPKEAALYEQYF.

The J gene is TRBJ2-6, the V gene TRBV19, with unresolved D. Germline lookup yields CDR1 LNHDA and CDR2 SQIVND (reference sequence). There are 16 residues in the CDR3. The V end lost 1 base, the J end lost 0 bases, and 7 bases lay between the germline ends. This CDR3 is CASSIVSFSGANVLTF. The CDR3 DNA follows: TGTGCCAGTAGTATAGTAAGCTTCTCTGGGGCCAACGTCCTGACTTTC. Using reference TRBV19 and TRBJ2-6 for the parts outside the CDR3, the full variable domain is DGGITQSPKYLFRKEGQNVTLSCEQNLNHDAMYWYRQDPGQGLRLIYYSQIVNDFQKGDIAEGYSVSREKKESFPLTVTSAQKNPTAFYLCASSIVSFSGANVLTFGAGSRLTVL.

The V gene is TRBV18, the J gene TRBJ1-5, with TRBD1 identical over 7 bases. V was pared by 4 bases and J by 4 bases, with 4 bases of the junction left unmatched. Germline V CDR1 and CDR2: KGHSH, LQKENI. The length of the CDR3 is 14 residues. CDR3 coding DNA: TGTGCCAGCTCACTTAGGGACAGAAATCAGCCCCAGCATTTT. It is translated as CASSLRDRNQPQHF.

This clone was counted only a few times. The chain employs TRBV19 and TRBJ1-2; no firm D call. CDR3 length: 12 residues. The ends were cut back, 3 bases at V and 4 bases at J, with 6 bases in the middle. Germline CDR1 is LNHDA and CDR2 is SQIVND (reference sequence). CDR3: CASSMVVYGYTF. The CDR3 DNA sequence: TGTGCCAGTAGTATGGTAGTCTATGGCTACACCTTC.

The chain links TRBV27 to TRBJ2-7, with TRBD1 matching over 11 bases. The ends lost 5 bases at V and 2 bases at J; junction bases unmatched: 11. Germline CDR1 reads MNHEY; CDR2 reads SMNVEV (reference sequence). There are 17 residues in the CDR3. The CDR3 here is CASSHMFRDRGTYEQYF. Here the CDR3 DNA reads TGTGCCAGCAGTCACATGTTCCGGGACAGGGGGACCTACGAGCAGTACTTC.

This clone has only a few counts. This chain joins TRBV6-5 and TRBJ1-1, with D hard to call. The CDR3 is 15 amino acids. The V and J ends lost 0 bases and 7 bases respectively, with 15 bases between them. Germline CDR1 and CDR2: MNHEY and SVGAGI. This CDR3 is CASSYSVQITNEAFF. The CDR3 nucleotides are TGTGCCAGCAGTTACTCGGTACAGATAACAAATGAAGCTTTCTTT.

The chain joins TRBV7-3 to TRBJ1-3; TRBD1 agrees at 9 bases. J was trimmed by 3 bases and V by 5 bases; bases with no gene match: 20. The length of the CDR3 is 20 residues. Germline CDR1 is SGHTA and CDR2 is FQGTGA. The CDR3 region is CASSISSVRTGESFGNTIYF. The CDR3 region has the DNA TGTGCCAGCAGCATCTCTTCGGTCCGGACAGGGGAAAGCTTTGGAAACACCATATATTTT.

The CDR3 here is CASSLGLVADNEQFF. The DNA of the CDR3 is TGTGCCAGCAGCCTGGGACTAGTTGCCGACAATGAGCAGTTCTTC. V is TRBV7-2 and J is TRBJ2-1, with 8 bases fitting TRBD2. V lost 5 bases to trimming and J lost 5 bases; unmatched junction nucleotides: 8. The CDR3 consists of 15 residues. CDR1 and CDR2 (germline): SGHTA, FQGNSA.

V and J are TRBV19 and TRBJ1-2; TRBD1 is a possible D gene (6 bases). The CDR3 loop spans 15 amino acids. The V end lost 3 bases, the J end lost 3 bases, and 14 bases lay between the germline ends. Germline V gene lookup returns CDR1 LNHDA and CDR2 SQIVND (reference sequence). CDR3 nucleotides: TGTGCCAGTAGTATGGGGGGGGCGCCGGACTATGGCTACACCTTC. Its translation is CASSMGGAPDYGYTF.

On this clone: The junction and the germline gene differ at one end; a read error may be behind it. V usage is TRBV7-7 and J usage is TRBJ2-1; 9 bases are a match to TRBD2. This CDR3 has 15 residues. CDR1 is SSHAT, CDR2 FNYEAQ, per germline (reference sequence). The CDR3 region is CASSLASSGIDEQFF. The CDR3 DNA sequence: TGTGCTAGCAGCTTAGCCTCTAGCGGGATCGATGAGCAGTTCTTC.

The chain joins TRBV6-5 to TRBJ2-3; TRBD2 matches at 8 bases. V lost 5 bases, J lost 1 base, and 5 bases stayed unmatched. There are 15 residues in the CDR3. Germline V gene lookup returns CDR1 MNHEY and CDR2 SVGAGI. The CDR3 spells CASSPGLGGTDTQYF. CDR3 coding DNA: TGTGCCAGCAGTCCGGGACTAGGAGGCACAGATACGCAGTATTTT.

The V and J genes are TRBV28 and TRBJ1-5; D is ambiguous. Deletions cut 6 bases from V and 7 bases from J, with 22 bases between. The CDR3 is made up of 16 amino acids. Germline CDR1 MDHEN, CDR2 SYDVKM. The CDR3 DNA reads as TGTGCCAGCAGACGATTTGTGGGCCTCGCCCGCCAGCCCCAGCATTTT. This gives the protein CASRRFVGLARQPQHF.

V and J are TRBV11-2 and TRBJ2-5; 10 bases fit TRBD1. The CDR3 extends over 15 amino acids. Per the germline V gene, CDR1 is SGHAT and CDR2 is FQNNGV. The J segment lost 5 bases and the V segment lost 7 bases, leaving 10 bases of the junction unmatched. The CDR3, as DNA: TGTGCCAGCACCCCCCCGGGACAGGGGTCTGAGACCCAGTACTTC. Translated: CASTPPGQGSETQYF.

The chain combines TRBV2 with TRBJ1-1, with 8 bases fitting TRBD1. The CDR3 is 14 residues long. The V segment lost 4 bases and the J segment 4 bases; nucleotides outside the gene matches: 5. Germline loops: CDR1 SNHLY, CDR2 FYNNEI. CDR3 amino acids: CASSGDRGTTEAFF. The CDR3 region has the DNA TGTGCCAGCAGTGGCGACAGGGGAACCACTGAAGCTTTCTTT. The variable domain in full, with the rest retrieved from reference TRBV2 and TRBJ1-1, is EPEVTQTPSHQVTQMGQEVILRCVPISNHLYFYWYRQILGQKVEFLVSFYNNEISEKSEIFDDQFSVERPDGSNFTLKIRSTKLEDSAMYFCASSGDRGTTEAFFGQGTRLTVV.

The chain is built from TRBV4-1 and TRBJ1-1, with 7 bases lining up with TRBD1. Germline V gene data show CDR1 as MGHRA and CDR2 as YSYEKL. This CDR3 is 12 amino acids long. V dropped 1 base and J dropped 7; count of bases not matched to a gene: 0. CDR3 in amino acids: CASSQGDSEAFF. The CDR3 DNA follows: TGCGCCAGCAGCCAAGGGGACAGTGAAGCTTTCTTT.

The chain carries TRBV29-1 and TRBJ2-3; 15 positions agree with TRBD2. This CDR3 comprises 14 residues. CDR1 SQVTM and CDR2 ANQGSEA come from the germline V gene. The V gene end was trimmed by 6 bases and the J gene end by 11 bases; junction bases not matched to a gene: 9. CDR3 region: CSVRGLAGGVKQYF. CDR3 nucleotides: TGCAGCGTACGCGGACTAGCGGGAGGGGTAAAGCAGTATTTT.

The V gene is TRBV5-8, the J gene TRBJ1-2; D uncertain. In germline, CDR1 is SGHTS, CDR2 YDEGEE. Trimming cost V 2 bases and J 1 base, with 21 bases left between them. The CDR3 runs to 18 residues. Written as DNA, the CDR3 is TGTGCCAGCAGCTTTACGCGGCAGGACGGACTTTTTAACTATGGCTACACCTTC. It specifies CASSFTRQDGLFNYGYTF.

V is TRBV7-2 and J is TRBJ2-3; D gene uncertain. The CDR3 is made up of 14 amino acids. The V gene lost 0 bases and the J gene lost 0 bases, with 4 bases spanning the gap. Germline lookup yields CDR1 SGHTA and CDR2 FQGNSA. This chain's CDR3 is CASSLARSTDTQYF. The CDR3 DNA reads TGTGCCAGCAGCTTAGCCCGGAGCACAGATACGCAGTATTTT.